This note documents a single TCR beta chain sequence. The sample comes from a study of cytomegalovirus exposure and HLA in healthy donors. The germline CDR1 and CDR2 sequences are SGHRS and YFSETQ. Unmatched junction bases numbered 11, after V lost 3 bases and J lost 4 bases. The CDR3 has 16 amino acids. The PCR contained 60 Vbeta and 13 Jbeta primers. Sequencing was performed with immunoSEQ multiplex PCR; in TCRdb, only in-frame clones are kept and a portion is missing. The sample lists 95,000 to 100,000 clones; 65% to 85% were seen once. J is TRBJ2-5 and V is TRBV5-1; 8 bases are shared with TRBD2. Sequencing input: PBMCs. The sequence derives from a woman aged 40-49 years in good health and CMV-seronegative. This chain's CDR3 is CASSWPPGGIGETQYF. In DNA form, the CDR3 reads TGCGCCAGCAGCTGGCCCCCGGGGGGGATAGGAGAGACCCAGTACTTC.